This TCR beta chain was documented in a study of blood T cell repertoires in COVID-19. Study information: T cells, B-cell-depleted T cells, or PBMCs provided the cDNA or gDNA that served as material.

The table came from immunoSEQ multiplex PCR; TCRdb's copy has only in-frame clones and leaves some out. The sample records 200,000 to 250,000 clones, 75% to 95% being singletons. With 5 bases removed from V and 2 bases from J, the gap between germline ends came to 13 bases. CDR3 length equals 16 residues. CDR1 is MNHEY, CDR2 SMNVEV, per germline (reference sequence). Cohort placement rested on clinical history that participants reported themselves. The source material was PBMCs or T cells enriched from blood (not recorded which). The TCR comes from a woman between 18 and 29 years old who had recovered from COVID-19. This chain uses TRBV27 with TRBJ1-6; the D gene is possibly TRBD1 (6 bases). CDR3 loop: CASSPPPGAYNSPLHF. CDR3 bases: TGTGCCAGCAGTCCACCCCCAGGGGCCTATAATTCACCCCTCCACTTT.